This T cell receptor beta chain was identified during a study of T cell responses to AZD1222 COVID-19 vaccine. Trimming removed 3 bases at V and 5 bases at J, with 8 bases between. The CDR3 totals 12 residues. Per the germline V gene, CDR1 is SEHNR and CDR2 is FQNEAQ (reference sequence). Data came from immunoSEQ multiplex PCR; TCRdb stores just in-frame clones and leaves some out. Among 95,000 to 130,000 clones, 70% to 90% were seen once, and the ten largest hold 3.5% to 5%. A word on this clone: Its antigen remains unidentified.

Study-level findings and limits: Donors were chiefly white British, with a greater number of females, and clonal diversity was perhaps underestimated. At baseline, just five to seven AZD1222 recipients tested seropositive. Reportedly, nearly half of unique spike TCRs recognized epitopes outside B.1.351/B.1.1.7 mutations.

This TCR derives from an adult in good health. The rearrangement uses TRBV7-9 and TRBJ2-7; TRBD1 might be the D (6 bases). The sample was peripheral blood, taken on day 0 of MenACWY control vaccination. The CDR3 loop is CASSFTGNEQYF. CDR3 sequence (DNA): TGTGCCAGCAGCTTTACAGGGAACGAGCAGTACTTC.